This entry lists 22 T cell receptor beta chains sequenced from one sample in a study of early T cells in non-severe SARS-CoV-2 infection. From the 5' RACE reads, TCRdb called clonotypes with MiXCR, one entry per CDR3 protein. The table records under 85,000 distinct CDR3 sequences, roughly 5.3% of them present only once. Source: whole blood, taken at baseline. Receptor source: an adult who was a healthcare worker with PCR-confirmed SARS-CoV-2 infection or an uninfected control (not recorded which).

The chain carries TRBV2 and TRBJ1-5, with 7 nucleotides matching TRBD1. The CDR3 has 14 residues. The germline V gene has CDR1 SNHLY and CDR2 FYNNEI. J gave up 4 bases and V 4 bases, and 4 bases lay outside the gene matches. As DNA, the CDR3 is TGTGCCAGCAGTGGGGACAGACGAAATCAGCCCCAGCATTTT. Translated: CASSGDRRNQPQHF.

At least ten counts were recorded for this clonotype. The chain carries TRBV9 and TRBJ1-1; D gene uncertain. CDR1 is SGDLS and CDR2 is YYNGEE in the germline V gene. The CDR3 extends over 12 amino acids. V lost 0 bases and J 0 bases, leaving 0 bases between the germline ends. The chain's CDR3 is CASSVVNTEAFF. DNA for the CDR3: TGTGCCAGCAGCGTAGTGAACACTGAAGCTTTCTTT. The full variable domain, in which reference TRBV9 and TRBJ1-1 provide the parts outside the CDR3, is DSGVTQTPKHLITATGQRVTLRCSPRSGDLSVYWYQQSLDQGLQFLIQYYNGEERAKGNILERFSAQQFPDLHSELNLSSLELGDSALYFCASSVVNTEAFFGQGTRLTVV.

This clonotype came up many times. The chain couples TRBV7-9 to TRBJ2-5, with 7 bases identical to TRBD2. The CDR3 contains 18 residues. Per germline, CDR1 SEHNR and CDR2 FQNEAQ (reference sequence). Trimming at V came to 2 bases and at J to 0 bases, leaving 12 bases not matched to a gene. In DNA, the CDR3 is TGTGCCAGCAGCTTATTCCGTGTCGCTAGCGGTAACCAAGAGACCCAGTACTTC. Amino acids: CASSLFRVASGNQETQYF. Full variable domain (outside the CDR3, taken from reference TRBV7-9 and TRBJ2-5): DTGVSQNPRHKITKRGQNVTFRCDPISEHNRLYWYRQTLGQGPEFLTYFQNEAQLEKSRLLSDRFSAERPKGSFSTLEIQRTEQGDSAMYLCASSLFRVASGNQETQYFGPGTRLLVL.

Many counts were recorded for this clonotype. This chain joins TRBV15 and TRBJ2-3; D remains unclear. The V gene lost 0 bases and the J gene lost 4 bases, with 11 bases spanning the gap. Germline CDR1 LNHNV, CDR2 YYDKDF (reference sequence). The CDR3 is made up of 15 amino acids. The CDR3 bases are TGTGCCACCAGCAGAGATCGGCGGTGGGCAGATACGCAGTATTTT. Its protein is CATSRDRRWADTQYF.

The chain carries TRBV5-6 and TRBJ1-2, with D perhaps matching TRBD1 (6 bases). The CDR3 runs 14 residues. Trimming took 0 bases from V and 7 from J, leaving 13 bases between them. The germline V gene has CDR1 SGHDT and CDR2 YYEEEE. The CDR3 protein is CASSLEQGLRGYTF. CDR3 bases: TGTGCCAGCAGCTTGGAACAGGGACTGCGTGGCTACACCTTC.

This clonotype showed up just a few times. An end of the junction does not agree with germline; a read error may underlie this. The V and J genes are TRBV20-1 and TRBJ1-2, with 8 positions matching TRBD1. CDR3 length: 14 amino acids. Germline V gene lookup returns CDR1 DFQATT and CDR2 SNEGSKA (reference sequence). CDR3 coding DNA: TGCAGTGCTAGAGGGCGGGACTGGGGACAGGATAAACTCTTC. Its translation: CSARGRDWGQDKLF.

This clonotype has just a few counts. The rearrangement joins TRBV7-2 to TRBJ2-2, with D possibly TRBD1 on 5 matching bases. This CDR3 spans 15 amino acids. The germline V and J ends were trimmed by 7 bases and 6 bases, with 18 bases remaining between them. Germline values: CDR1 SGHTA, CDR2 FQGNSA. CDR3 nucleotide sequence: TGTGCCAGCAACCCTTTGGGGCCCCGGTCCGGGGAGCTGTTTTTT. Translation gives CASNPLGPRSGELFF.

The CDR3 loop reads CASSYPAVSSYNEQFF. CDR3 sequence (DNA): TGTGCCAGCAGTTACCCCGCGGTTAGCTCCTACAATGAGCAGTTCTTC. The rearrangement links TRBV6-6 to TRBJ2-1; D not resolved. Germline lookup yields CDR1 MNHNY and CDR2 SVGAGI (reference sequence). Trimming cost V 2 bases and J 0 bases, with 11 bases left between them. This CDR3 is built from 16 residues.

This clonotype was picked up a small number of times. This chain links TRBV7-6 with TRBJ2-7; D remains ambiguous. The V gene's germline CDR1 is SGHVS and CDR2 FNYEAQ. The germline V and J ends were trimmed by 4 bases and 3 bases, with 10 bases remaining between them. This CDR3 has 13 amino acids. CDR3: CASSSTAFYEQYF. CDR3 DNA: TGTGCCAGCAGCTCAACAGCTTTCTACGAGCAGTACTTC.

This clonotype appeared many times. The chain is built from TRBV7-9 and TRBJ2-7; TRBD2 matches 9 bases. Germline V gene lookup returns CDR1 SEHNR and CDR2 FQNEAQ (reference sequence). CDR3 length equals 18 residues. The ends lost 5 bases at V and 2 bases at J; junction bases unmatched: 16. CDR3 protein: CASSPTDPTSGRTYEQYF. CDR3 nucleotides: TGTGCCAGCAGCCCAACAGACCCGACCAGCGGGAGGACCTACGAGCAGTACTTC.

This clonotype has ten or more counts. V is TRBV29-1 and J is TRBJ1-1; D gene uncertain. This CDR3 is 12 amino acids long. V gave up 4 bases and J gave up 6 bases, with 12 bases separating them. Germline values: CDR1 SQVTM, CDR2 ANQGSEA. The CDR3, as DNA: TGCAGCGTTGGAGAGAGGCTCGCTGAAGCTTTCTTT. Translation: CSVGERLAEAFF. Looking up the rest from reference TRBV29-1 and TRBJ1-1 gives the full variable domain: SAVISQKPSRDICQRGTSLTIQCQVDSQVTMMFWYRQQPGQSLTLIATANQGSEATYESGFVIDKFPISRPNLTFSTLTVSNMSPEDSSIYLCSVGERLAEAFFGQGTRLTVV.

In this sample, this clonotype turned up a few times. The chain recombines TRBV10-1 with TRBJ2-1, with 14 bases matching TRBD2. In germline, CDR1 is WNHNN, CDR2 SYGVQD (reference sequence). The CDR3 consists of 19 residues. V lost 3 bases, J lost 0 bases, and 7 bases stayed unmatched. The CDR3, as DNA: TGCGCCAGCAGTGACAACCCCGGGACTAGCGGGAGCTCCTACAATGAGCAGTTCTTC. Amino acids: CASSDNPGTSGSSYNEQFF.

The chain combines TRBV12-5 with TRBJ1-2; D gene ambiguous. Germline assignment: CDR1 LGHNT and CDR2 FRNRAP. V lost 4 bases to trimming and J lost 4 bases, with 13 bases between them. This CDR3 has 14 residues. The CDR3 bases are TGTGCTAGTGGTTCGGACCGATGGGGCTATGGCTACACCTTC. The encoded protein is CASGSDRWGYGYTF. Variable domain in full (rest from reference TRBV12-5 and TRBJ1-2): DARVTQTPRHKVTEMGQEVTMRCQPILGHNTVFWYRQTMMQGLELLAYFRNRAPLDDSGMPKDRFSAEMPDATLATLKIQPSEPRDSAVYFCASGSDRWGYGYTFGSGTRLTVV.

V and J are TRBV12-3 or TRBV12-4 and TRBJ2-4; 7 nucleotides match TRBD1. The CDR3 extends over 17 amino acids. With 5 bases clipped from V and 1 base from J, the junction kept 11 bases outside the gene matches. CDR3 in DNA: TGTGCCAGCAGTGCCCGGGACAGACGAAACGCCAAAAACATTCAGTACTTC. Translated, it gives CASSARDRRNAKNIQYF.

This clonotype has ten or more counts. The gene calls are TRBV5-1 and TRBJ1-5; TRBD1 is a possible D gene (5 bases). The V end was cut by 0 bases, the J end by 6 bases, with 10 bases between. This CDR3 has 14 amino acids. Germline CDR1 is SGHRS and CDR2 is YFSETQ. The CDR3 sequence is CASSLGWGSQPQHF. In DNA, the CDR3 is TGCGCCAGCAGCTTGGGGTGGGGCAGTCAGCCCCAGCATTTT.

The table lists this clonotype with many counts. In nucleotides, the CDR3 is TGTGCCAGCAGGAACGACAGGGATCACGAGCAGTACTTC. Encoded protein: CASRNDRDHEQYF. The chain joins TRBV7-9 to TRBJ2-7; the match to TRBD1 covers 7 bases. J was trimmed by 5 bases and V by 6 bases; bases with no gene match: 7. The CDR3 spans 13 residues. Germline CDR1 SEHNR, CDR2 FQNEAQ (reference sequence).

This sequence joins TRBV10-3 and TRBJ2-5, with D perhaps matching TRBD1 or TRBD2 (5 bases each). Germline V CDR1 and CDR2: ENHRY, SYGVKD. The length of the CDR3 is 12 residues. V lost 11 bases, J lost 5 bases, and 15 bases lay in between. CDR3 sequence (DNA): TGTGCCGCCTCGGATGGGGGTGAGACCCAGTACTTC. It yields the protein CAASDGGETQYF.

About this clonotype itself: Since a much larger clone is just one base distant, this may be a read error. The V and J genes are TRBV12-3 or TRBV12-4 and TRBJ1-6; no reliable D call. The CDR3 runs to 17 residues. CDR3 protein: CASSLARGDSHNSPLHF. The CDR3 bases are TGTGCCAGCAGTTTAGCCCGAGGTGACTCCCATAATTCACCCCTCCACTTT.

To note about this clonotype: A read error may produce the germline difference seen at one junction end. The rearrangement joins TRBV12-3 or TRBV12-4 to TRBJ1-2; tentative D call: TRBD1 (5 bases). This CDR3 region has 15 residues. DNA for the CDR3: TGTGCCAGCAGTTCCCGCCCGGGCAAAGCAAGGGGCCTCCTCTTC. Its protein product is CASSSRPGKARGLLF.

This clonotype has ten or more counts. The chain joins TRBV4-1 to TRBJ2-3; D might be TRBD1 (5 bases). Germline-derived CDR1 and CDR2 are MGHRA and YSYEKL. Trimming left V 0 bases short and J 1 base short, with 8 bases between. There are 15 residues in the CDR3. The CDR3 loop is CASSQEGARTDTQYF. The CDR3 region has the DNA TGCGCCAGCAGCCAAGAAGGGGCTCGCACAGATACGCAGTATTTT.

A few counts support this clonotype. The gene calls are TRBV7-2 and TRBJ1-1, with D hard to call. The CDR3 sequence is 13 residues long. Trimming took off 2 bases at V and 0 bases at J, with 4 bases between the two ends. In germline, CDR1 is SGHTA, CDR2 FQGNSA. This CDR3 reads CASSLSMNTEAFF. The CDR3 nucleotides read TGTGCCAGCAGCTTATCTATGAACACTGAAGCTTTCTTT.

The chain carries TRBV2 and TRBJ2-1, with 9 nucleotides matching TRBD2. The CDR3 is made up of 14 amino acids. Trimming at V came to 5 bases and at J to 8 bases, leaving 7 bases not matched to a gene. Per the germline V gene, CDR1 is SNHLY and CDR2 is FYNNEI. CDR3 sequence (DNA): TGTGCCAGCAGTCGGGGACTAGCTCGGCATGAGCAGTTCTTC. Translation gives CASSRGLARHEQFF.